The 14 T cell receptor beta chains in this list originate from one sample, sequenced in a study of blood T cells in healthy people across ages (dated by TCRdb to 2015 to 2017). Libraries were made using 5' RACE. For sequencing, an Illumina HiSeq 2500 was employed. The second PCR ran for about 7 to 11 cycles and used a J-beta primer mix along with a sample-barcoded 5' primer. TCRdb passed the public sequencing reads through fastp at Q25 and MiXCR, retaining productive beta sequences. Rows merge per CDR3 protein into single entries with the most common DNA and genes. In this sample the table shows hundreds of thousands of distinct CDR3 sequences, approximately 50% of which occur a single time. The ten top clones hold over 35% of the sample. The sample taken for sequencing was blood. Source of these receptors: a man between 60 and 75 years old in good health.

This sequence joins TRBV19 and TRBJ2-1; TRBD1 is a possible D gene (5 bases). CDR1 and CDR2 from the germline V gene are LNHDA and SQIVND (reference sequence). With 6 bases removed from V and 2 bases from J, the gap between germline ends came to 17 bases. This CDR3 contains 16 residues. The CDR3 DNA sequence: TGTGCCAGTAGCAGGTCGCGGCAGGGTCCCTACAATGAGCAGTTCTTC. This encodes CASSRSRQGPYNEQFF.

V is TRBV6-5 and J is TRBJ2-2; D is uncertain. Germline CDR1 MNHEY, CDR2 SVGAGI. This CDR3 spans 16 amino acids. The V end was cut by 0 bases, the J end by 4 bases, with 12 bases between. CDR3 sequence: CASSYSVVAFTGELFF. As DNA, the CDR3 is TGTGCCAGCAGTTACTCGGTGGTAGCTTTCACCGGGGAGCTGTTTTTT.

The chain uses TRBV29-1 and TRBJ2-1, with 8 positions matching TRBD2. Germline loops: CDR1 SQVTM, CDR2 ANQGSEA. CDR3 size: 16 residues. The trim removed 6 bases at V and 4 bases at J, leaving 14 bases unmatched. CDR3 sequence: CSVPGGGTSLYNEQFF. The CDR3 coding sequence is TGCAGCGTCCCGGGGGGGGGGACGTCCCTTTACAATGAGCAGTTCTTC.

This clonotype was observed a handful of times. This chain uses TRBV9 with TRBJ2-1; D call uncertain. The V gene's germline CDR1 is SGDLS and CDR2 YYNGEE. V shed 0 bases and J shed 7 bases, with 11 bases lying between them. The CDR3 covers 14 residues. The CDR3 nucleotides read TGTGCCAGCAGCGTAGAGGGCAACTGGAATGAGCAGTTCTTC. It specifies CASSVEGNWNEQFF.

The rearrangement uses TRBV20-1 and TRBJ2-5; D not certain. This CDR3 is 14 amino acids long. CDR1 is DFQATT, CDR2 SNEGSKA, per germline (reference sequence). Trimming took 4 bases from V and 2 from J, leaving 14 bases between them. The CDR3 loop is CSAKHQAVQETQYF. In DNA, the CDR3 is TGCAGTGCTAAGCATCAAGCCGTTCAAGAGACCCAGTACTTC.

This clonotype turned up a few times. The V gene is TRBV3-1, the J gene TRBJ2-5; D is undetermined. CDR1 is LGHDT and CDR2 is YNNKEL in the germline V gene (reference sequence). The CDR3 is 12 residues long. V gave up 8 bases and J gave up 2 bases, with 9 bases separating them. The DNA of the CDR3 is TGTGCCAGCGCCCCAGGTCAAGAGACCCAGTACTTC. This gives the protein CASAPGQETQYF.

The rearrangement joins TRBV28 to TRBJ1-5; D ambiguous. Germline CDR1 and CDR2: MDHEN and SYDVKM. Trimming pared 1 base from V and 2 bases from J, leaving 9 bases between. This CDR3 is built from 15 residues. The CDR3 spells CASSLSRTRNQPQHF. The CDR3 DNA sequence: TGTGCCAGCAGTTTATCGAGAACCCGCAATCAGCCCCAGCATTTT.

This clonotype was observed a few times. The CDR3 DNA sequence: TGCGCCAGCAGACGGGACGCCATAGTAGATGAGCAGTTCTTC. Its protein product is CASRRDAIVDEQFF. The V call is TRBV5-1, the J call TRBJ2-1; D could derive from TRBD1 or TRBD2 (5 bases each). V was clipped by 5 bases and J by 8 bases, with 17 bases between them. The CDR3 consists of 14 residues. The germline V gene encodes CDR1 SGHRS and CDR2 YFSETQ.

The rearrangement uses TRBV7-9 and TRBJ2-1, with 9 positions matching TRBD1. The V and J ends lost 5 bases and 9 bases, in that order; junction bases with no gene match: 14. CDR3 length: 16 amino acids. The V gene's germline CDR1 is SEHNR and CDR2 FQNEAQ (reference sequence). The CDR3 reads CASSHRTGAPYGEQFF. The CDR3 nucleotides read TGTGCCAGCAGCCACCGGACAGGGGCCCCCTATGGTGAGCAGTTCTTC.

The genes are TRBV5-5 and TRBJ1-1, with 8 nucleotides matching TRBD1. The CDR3 runs 15 residues. The trim removed 0 bases at V and 4 bases at J, leaving 5 bases unmatched. CDR1 is SGHKS and CDR2 is YYEKEE in the germline V gene (reference sequence). CDR3 sequence reads: CASSLGQGASTEAFF. In DNA, the CDR3 is TGTGCCAGCAGCTTGGGGCAGGGGGCGAGCACTGAAGCTTTCTTT.

This clonotype was seen a handful of times. The genes are TRBV5-8 and TRBJ2-7, with D perhaps being TRBD1 or TRBD2 (5 bases each). Germline lookup yields CDR1 SGHTS and CDR2 YDEGEE. The CDR3 covers 14 residues. The V end lost 7 bases, the J end lost 2 bases, and 16 bases lay between the germline ends. The CDR3 region has the DNA TGTGCCAGCGGATACCCCGGGACGACCTACGAGCAGTACTTC. Translated, it gives CASGYPGTTYEQYF.

This chain joins TRBV27 and TRBJ2-1; TRBD1 is a possible D gene (6 bases). CDR3 length: 13 amino acids. CDR1 is MNHEY, CDR2 SMNVEV, per germline (reference sequence). Trimming removed 2 bases at V and 15 bases at J, with 17 bases between. CDR3 bases: TGTGCCAGCAGTTTAAGGGGGTTCCCTCTCCTGTTCTTC. Translated: CASSLRGFPLLFF.

Only a few counts were recorded for this clonotype. This rearrangement joins TRBV7-2 to TRBJ2-3, with 8 bases that match TRBD2. V was pared by 5 bases and J by 3 bases, with 4 bases of the junction left unmatched. The CDR3 has 14 amino acids. CDR1 and CDR2 from the germline V gene are SGHTA and FQGNSA. The CDR3 here is CASSTRLATDTQYF. The CDR3 nucleotides are TGTGCCAGCAGCACCAGACTAGCGACAGATACGCAGTATTTT.

V is TRBV7-9 and J is TRBJ2-1; maybe TRBD2 (6 bases). Matching the DNA end better, TRBJ2-7 makes the J call doubtful. The CDR3 loop spans 15 amino acids. CDR1 SEHNR and CDR2 FQNEAQ come from the germline V gene (reference sequence). The CDR3 DNA sequence: TGTGCCAGCAGCTCCTTTGCGGCGGGGCGGTACGAGCAGTACTTC. This codes for CASSSFAAGRYEQYF.